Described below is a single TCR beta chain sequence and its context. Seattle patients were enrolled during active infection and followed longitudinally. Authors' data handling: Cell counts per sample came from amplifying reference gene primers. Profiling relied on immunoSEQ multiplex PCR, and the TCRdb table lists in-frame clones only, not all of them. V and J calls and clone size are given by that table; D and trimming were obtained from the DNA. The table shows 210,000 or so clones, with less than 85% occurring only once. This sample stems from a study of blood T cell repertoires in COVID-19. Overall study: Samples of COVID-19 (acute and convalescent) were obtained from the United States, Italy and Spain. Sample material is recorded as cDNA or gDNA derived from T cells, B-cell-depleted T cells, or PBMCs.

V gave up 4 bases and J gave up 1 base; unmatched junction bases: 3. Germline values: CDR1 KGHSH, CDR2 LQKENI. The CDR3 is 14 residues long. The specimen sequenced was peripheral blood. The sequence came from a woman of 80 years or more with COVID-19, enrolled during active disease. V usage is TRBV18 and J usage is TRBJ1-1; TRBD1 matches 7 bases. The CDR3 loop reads CASSLDRANTEAFF. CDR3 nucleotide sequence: TGTGCCAGCTCACTTGACAGGGCGAACACTGAAGCTTTCTTT.